The present entry profiles one TCR beta chain with its context. Its cognate antigen is unknown. A single heparinised draw of about 120 mL on average was taken per donor. Cells sorted by CD45RO/CCR7/CD25/CD127/CD95/CD27 comprised CD4+ naive, central memory, regulatory and stem cell-like memory cells. Sorted populations all had greater than 95% purity. The data were taken from a study of beta chain features in type 1 diabetes. Study observations and caveats: When Type 1 diabetes patients were examined, their TCRB CDR3s proved moderately but significantly shorter in all four CD4+ subsets. VDJ junctions sequenced from type 1 diabetes patients showed fewer insertions and more deletions.

This CDR3 contains 13 residues. Trimming shortened V by 4 bases and J by 3 bases, and 10 bases separated the two germline ends. Germline V CDR1 and CDR2: MGHDK, SYGVNS. TCRB transcripts that were expressed got sequenced, as all of the isolated RNA had been reverse transcribed. The assay was immunoSEQ multiplex PCR, and TCRdb's table has in-frame clones only and misses some. The repertoire includes 300,000 to 450,000 clones, 8.5% to 10% of them detected once, and 0.45% to 0.65% sits in the top ten. Material: central memory CD4+ T cells from blood. The receptor was isolated from a young man with type 1 diabetes. The J gene is TRBJ2-7, the V gene TRBV25-1; a possible D gene is TRBD1 (6 bases). In nucleotides, the CDR3 is TGTGCCAGCAGTGCCCGGGACATCTACGAGCAGTACTTC. It encodes CASSARDIYEQYF.